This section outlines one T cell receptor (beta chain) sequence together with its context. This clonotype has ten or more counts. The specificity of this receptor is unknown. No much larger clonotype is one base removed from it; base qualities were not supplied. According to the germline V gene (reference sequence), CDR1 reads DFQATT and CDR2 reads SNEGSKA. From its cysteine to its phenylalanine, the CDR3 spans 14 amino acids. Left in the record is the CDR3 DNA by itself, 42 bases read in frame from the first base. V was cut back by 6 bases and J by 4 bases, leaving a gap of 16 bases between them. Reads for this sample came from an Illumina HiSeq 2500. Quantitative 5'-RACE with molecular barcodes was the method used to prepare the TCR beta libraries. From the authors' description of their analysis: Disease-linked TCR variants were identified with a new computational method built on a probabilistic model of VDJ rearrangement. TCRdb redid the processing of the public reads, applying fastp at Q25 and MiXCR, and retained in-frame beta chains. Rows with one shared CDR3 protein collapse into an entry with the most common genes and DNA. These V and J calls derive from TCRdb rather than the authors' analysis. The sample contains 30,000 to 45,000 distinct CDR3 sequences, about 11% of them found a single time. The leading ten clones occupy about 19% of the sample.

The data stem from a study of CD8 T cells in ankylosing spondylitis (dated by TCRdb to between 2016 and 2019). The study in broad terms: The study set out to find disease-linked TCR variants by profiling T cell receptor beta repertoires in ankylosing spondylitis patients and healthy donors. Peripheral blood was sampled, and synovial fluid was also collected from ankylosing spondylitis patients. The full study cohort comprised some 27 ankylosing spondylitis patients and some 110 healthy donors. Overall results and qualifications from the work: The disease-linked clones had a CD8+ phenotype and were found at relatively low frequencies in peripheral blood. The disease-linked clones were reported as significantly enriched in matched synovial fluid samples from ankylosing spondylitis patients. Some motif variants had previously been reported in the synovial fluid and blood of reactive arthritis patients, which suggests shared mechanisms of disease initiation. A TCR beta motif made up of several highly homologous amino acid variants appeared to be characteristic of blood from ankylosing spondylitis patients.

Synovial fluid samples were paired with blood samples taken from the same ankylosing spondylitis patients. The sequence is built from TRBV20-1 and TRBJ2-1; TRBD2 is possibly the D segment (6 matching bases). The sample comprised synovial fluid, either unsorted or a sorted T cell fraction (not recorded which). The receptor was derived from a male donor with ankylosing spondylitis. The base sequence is TGCAGTGCCCCGATGCCCGGGACTTACAATGAGCAGTTCTTC. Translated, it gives CSAPMPGTYNEQFF.